The source of this TCR beta chain is a study of immune characterization of retroperitoneal liposarcoma. The germline V gene encodes CDR1 SGHTA and CDR2 FQGNSA. The CDR3 is 13 amino acids. V shed 5 bases and J shed 1 base, with 9 bases lying between them. TCRdb re-derived calls from the PCR reads in MiXCR, one entry per CDR3 protein. The sample has about 10,000 distinct CDR3 sequences; approximately 27% are singletons. This clonotype is medium-sized within its sample. This receptor was taken from a male donor with retroperitoneal liposarcoma. Sample: tumor tissue. The rearrangement joins TRBV7-2 to TRBJ2-7, with unresolved D. The chain's CDR3 is CASSKPGSYEQYF. The CDR3 DNA follows: TGTGCCAGCAGCAAGCCTGGGTCCTACGAGCAGTACTTC. The variable domain in full, with the rest retrieved from reference TRBV7-2 and TRBJ2-7, is GAGVSQSPSNKVTEKGKDVELRCDPISGHTALYWYRQSLGQGLEFLIYFQGNSAPDKSGLPSDRFSAERTGGSVSTLTIQRTQQEDSAVYLCASSKPGSYEQYFGPGTRLTVT.